Listed below are T cell receptor beta chains from one sample, sequenced in a study of T cells after yellow fever vaccination. In TCRdb, the 5' RACE reads were re-called with MiXCR into one record per CDR3 protein. The sample has hundreds of thousands of distinct CDR3 sequences, about 14% seen once. The sequencing here drew on PBMCs, taken on the day of the yellow fever booster vaccination. These receptors were taken from a man aged 25 to 40 who received the YFV17D yellow fever vaccine. Each CDR3 is given with its conserved first and last residue. A D gene is named only where the DNA matches it firmly.

>.|TRBJ2-7|TRBV21-1
CASSKGDVYEQYF
>.|TRBJ1-1|TRBV30
CAWTSTRGLGAFF
>TRBD1|TRBJ2-2|TRBV4-3
CASSQDGTVNTGELFF
>.|TRBJ2-7|TRBV5-1
CASSLSDTRDEQYF
>.|TRBJ2-3|TRBV24-1
CATSDPIFRDTQYF
>.|TRBJ2-7|TRBV30
CACLRSPTPLYEQYF
>TRBD1|TRBJ2-2|TRBV25-1
CASSGQQGIDTGELFF
>TRBD2|TRBJ2-7|TRBV4-2
CASSQDSGGRTEEQYF
>.|TRBJ1-2|TRBV9
CASSAWGSAPGNYGYTF
>TRBD2|TRBJ2-7|TRBV20-1
CSARPWGGSWYEQYF
>TRBD1|TRBJ2-5|TRBV5-1
CASSSNTGGGETQYF
>TRBD2|TRBJ2-3|TRBV7-2
CASSSWGGSGTTDTQYF
>.|TRBJ2-4|TRBV5-4
CASGRTGEGLNIQYF
>.|TRBJ2-2|TRBV4-3
CASSQVVATNRHLNTGELFF
>.|TRBJ2-7|TRBV4-3
CASSQVRGSYEQYF
>.|TRBJ1-5|TRBV20-1
CSARAGRVINQPQHF
>TRBD1|TRBJ2-7|TRBV20-1
CSAPRDRGTYEQYF
>.|TRBJ2-3|TRBV5-6
CASSLGAVQDTQYF
>.|TRBJ1-1|TRBV7-8
CASSLGASRDTEAFF
>.|TRBJ2-4|TRBV6-9
CASSYSILVIQYF
>TRBD1|TRBJ2-5|TRBV27
CASSPGTGGRYTQYF
>.|TRBJ1-2|TRBV5-5
CASSFPGTVRDGYTF
>TRBD2|TRBJ2-3|TRBV10-3
CAISESFGLAGTDTQYF
>TRBD2|TRBJ2-2|TRBV27
CASSSTSRNTGELFF
>TRBD2|TRBJ2-1|TRBV7-6
CASSLEASGRPYTNEQFF
>.|TRBJ1-4|TRBV4-3
CASSPTTTRRTNEKLFF
>.|TRBJ2-3|TRBV12-3/TRBV12-4
CASSVYRGSTDTQYF
>TRBD1|TRBJ2-7|TRBV27
CASSLSGQGIYEQYF
>.|TRBJ2-2|TRBV28
CASSLNHGELFF
>.|TRBJ2-1|TRBV21-1
CASSVGTRKFF
>.|TRBJ2-1|TRBV12-2
CASRLVSGTSGRRSYNEQFF
>.|TRBJ2-2|TRBV2
CASSVNRNTGELFF
>.|TRBJ1-5|TRBV19
CASSMLGALPNQPQHF
>TRBD2|TRBJ2-5|TRBV7-2
CASSLVGVAGPQETQYF
>TRBD1|TRBJ1-4|TRBV7-2
CASSSTGARNEKLFF
>.|TRBJ2-5|TRBV12-3/TRBV12-4
CASSPAQGRETQYF
>TRBD1|TRBJ1-5|TRBV6-2/TRBV6-3
CASSHGQGANQPQHF
>.|TRBJ2-7|TRBV20-1
CSATEGPLYEQYF
>TRBD2|TRBJ2-5|TRBV12-3/TRBV12-4
CASSRIAGGEGRETQYF
>TRBD2|TRBJ2-1|TRBV6-7
CASSYGLAGDNEQFF
>.|TRBJ1-1|TRBV4-3
CASSQTQNTEAFF
>TRBD2|TRBJ2-1|TRBV5-4
CASSSAGLAGVGSYNEQFF
>TRBD2|TRBJ2-5|TRBV4-2
CASSQDVGLGETQYF
>.|TRBJ1-2|TRBV5-1
CASSLLLGSDREGYTF
>.|TRBJ2-7|TRBV28
CASSPSQGTGEQYF
>TRBD1|TRBJ2-5|TRBV7-2
CASSFNRDRGRETQYF
>TRBD1|TRBJ2-2|TRBV20-1
CSATRTGGLGGELFF
>.|TRBJ2-3|TRBV7-2
CASNRDRTDTQYF
>.|TRBJ2-7|TRBV18
CASSPPPPEINEQYF
>TRBD1|TRBJ2-7|TRBV12-3/TRBV12-4
CASKGQAYEQYF
>.|TRBJ1-1|TRBV19
CASKYREANTEAFF
>TRBD1|TRBJ2-3|TRBV7-9
CASSPMGTGTTDTQYF
>.|TRBJ2-1|TRBV7-8
CASSFQLATYNEQFF